Below, 31 T cell receptor beta chains from the same sample are listed, as sequenced in a study of cytomegalovirus exposure and HLA in healthy donors. Primers for the PCR totalled 60 Vbeta and 13 Jbeta. The method was immunoSEQ multiplex PCR; TCRdb's version includes in-frame clones alone and lacks a portion of them. The sample yields 130,000 to 150,000 clones, 79% seen once. The specimen was PBMCs. The receptors derive from a woman between 35 and 50 years old in good health and CMV-seropositive.

The chain recombines TRBV7-9 with TRBJ1-2; 11 bases are shared with TRBD1. The CDR3 has 15 residues. CDR1 is SEHNR, CDR2 FQNEAQ, per germline (reference sequence). The V segment lost 3 bases and the J segment 7 bases; nucleotides outside the gene matches: 7. CDR3 coding DNA: TGTGCCAGCAGCTTGATGGACAGGGGGCAGGGTGGCTACACCTTC. It codes for CASSLMDRGQGGYTF. Full variable domain (remainder filled in from reference TRBV7-9 and TRBJ1-2): DTGVSQNPRHKITKRGQNVTFRCDPISEHNRLYWYRQTLGQGPEFLTYFQNEAQLEKSRLLSDRFSAERPKGSFSTLEIQRTEQGDSAMYLCASSLMDRGQGGYTFGSGTRLTVV.

The chain couples TRBV28 to TRBJ2-5, with TRBD1 as a possible D gene (6 bases). The closer fit of TRBJ2-7 to the DNA end suggests the J call may be wrong. The CDR3 is 16 residues long. Germline V gene data show CDR1 as MDHEN and CDR2 as SYDVKM. Written as DNA, the CDR3 is TGTGCCAGCAGGGGGCAGGGGACCCCGAGCTCCTACGAGCAGTACTTC. The encoded protein is CASRGQGTPSSYEQYF.

The genes are TRBV10-2 and TRBJ2-7, with D possibly matching TRBD2 (6 bases). The CDR3 runs 12 residues. Germline CDR1 and CDR2: WSHSY and SAAADI. The V and J ends lost 3 bases and 5 bases respectively, with 8 bases between them. The CDR3 nucleotides read TGCGCCAGCAGTGAAAGCGGGCACGAGCAGTACTTC. Translating gives CASSESGHEQYF.

V usage is TRBV5-6 and J usage is TRBJ1-2; 7 nucleotides match TRBD1. Per germline, CDR1 SGHDT and CDR2 YYEEEE. The CDR3 runs 15 residues. With 0 bases clipped from V and 1 base from J, the junction kept 3 bases outside the gene matches. This CDR3 reads CASSLGDRVNYGYTF. The CDR3 coding sequence is TGTGCCAGCAGCTTGGGGGACAGAGTTAACTATGGCTACACCTTC.

The gene calls are TRBV28 and TRBJ1-2, with 12 positions matching TRBD1. The ends lost 5 bases at V and 4 bases at J; junction bases unmatched: 8. The CDR3 consists of 16 residues. Germline CDR1 and CDR2: MDHEN and SYDVKM. CDR3 in amino acids: CASSSGTGGNFYGYTF. CDR3 nucleotides: TGTGCCAGCAGTAGCGGGACAGGGGGCAACTTCTATGGCTACACCTTC.

The genes are TRBV5-6 and TRBJ1-2; 9 bases line up with TRBD1. Trimming took 3 bases from V and 6 from J; bases not matched to a gene: 12. Germline CDR1 reads SGHDT; CDR2 reads YYEEEE. The CDR3 length is 16 residues. The CDR3 sequence: CASSSEFGTGLDGYTF. The CDR3 nucleotides read TGTGCCAGCAGCTCAGAATTCGGGACAGGGCTGGATGGCTACACCTTC.

Details on this clone: The same CDR3 can be traced to other DNA sequences in this sample. The chain joins TRBV5-4 to TRBJ2-5; TRBD2 might be the D (6 bases). Trimming pared 4 bases from V and 7 bases from J, leaving 17 bases between. The CDR3 has 14 amino acids. Germline values: CDR1 SGHNT, CDR2 YYREEE (reference sequence). Here the CDR3 DNA reads TGTGCCAGCAGCAGGGACTCCAAAACGGGGACCCAGTACTTC. This gives the protein CASSRDSKTGTQYF.

This clone was detected only once. The identical CDR3 is also encoded by other nucleotide sequences in the sample. The rearrangement joins TRBV5-1 to TRBJ1-2, with D perhaps matching TRBD1 (5 bases). V was shortened by 0 bases and J by 4 bases, with 10 bases between the two germline ends. The CDR3 is 14 residues long. CDR1 SGHRS and CDR2 YFSETQ come from the germline V gene. The CDR3 protein is CASSLEAGPYGYTF. The CDR3 DNA reads as TGCGCCAGCAGCTTGGAGGCAGGGCCCTATGGCTACACCTTC.

The chain combines TRBV19 with TRBJ2-6; D is unclear. Trimming left V 2 bases short and J 0 bases short, with 5 bases between. The CDR3 runs 15 residues. Germline V gene data show CDR1 as LNHDA and CDR2 as SQIVND (reference sequence). CDR3 in DNA: TGTGCCAGTAGTATACAGGTCTCTGGGGCCAACGTCCTGACTTTC. Its protein product is CASSIQVSGANVLTF. Complete variable domain (other parts from reference TRBV19 and TRBJ2-6): DGGITQSPKYLFRKEGQNVTLSCEQNLNHDAMYWYRQDPGQGLRLIYYSQIVNDFQKGDIAEGYSVSREKKESFPLTVTSAQKNPTAFYLCASSIQVSGANVLTFGAGSRLTVL.

The V gene is TRBV19, the J gene TRBJ1-5; D not certain. The length of the CDR3 is 17 residues. CDR1 LNHDA and CDR2 SQIVND come from the germline V gene (reference sequence). V was shortened by 4 bases and J by 4 bases, with 20 bases between the two germline ends. The CDR3 DNA reads TGTGCCAGTAGTAGGGGTAGGGAGGGATTCCGAAATCAGCCCCAGCATTTT. Its protein is CASSRGREGFRNQPQHF. Looking up the rest from reference TRBV19 and TRBJ1-5 gives the full variable domain: DGGITQSPKYLFRKEGQNVTLSCEQNLNHDAMYWYRQDPGQGLRLIYYSQIVNDFQKGDIAEGYSVSREKKESFPLTVTSAQKNPTAFYLCASSRGREGFRNQPQHFGDGTRLSIL.

The chain joins TRBV28 to TRBJ2-2, with a tentative D call TRBD1 (5 bases). With 2 bases removed from V and 1 base from J, the gap between germline ends came to 8 bases. In germline, CDR1 is MDHEN, CDR2 SYDVKM. The CDR3 consists of 15 residues. In DNA, the CDR3 is TGTGCCAGCAGTTTAAGGGGCAAGAACACCGGGGAGCTGTTTTTT. The encoded protein is CASSLRGKNTGELFF.

This rearrangement joins TRBV6-1 to TRBJ2-1; TRBD2 agrees at 10 bases. The V gene end was trimmed by 4 bases and the J gene end by 6 bases; junction bases not matched to a gene: 6. This CDR3 has 15 residues. Looked up from germline, CDR1 is MNHNS and CDR2 is SASEGT. The CDR3 bases are TGTGCCAGCAGTGTTGCCAGCGGGGGGGTCAATGAGCAGTTCTTC. Its protein product is CASSVASGGVNEQFF.

The V gene is TRBV2, the J gene TRBJ2-7, with 9 bases aligning to TRBD1. This CDR3 has 15 residues. Germline V gene lookup returns CDR1 SNHLY and CDR2 FYNNEI. Trimming cost V 6 bases and J 1 base; bases outside gene matches: 7. This CDR3 is CASSRRGTGSYEQYF. DNA for the CDR3: TGTGCCAGCAGCCGGCGGGGGACAGGGTCCTACGAGCAGTACTTC.

This clone was detected a few times. This sequence joins TRBV15 and TRBJ1-6; TRBD1 aligns across 7 bases. CDR3 length equals 14 residues. The germline V gene encodes CDR1 LNHNV and CDR2 YYDKDF (reference sequence). V shed 4 bases, J shed 7 bases, and the junction held 4 bases outside the gene matches. CDR3 sequence (DNA): TGTGCCACCAGCATCGGGACAGCGAATTCACCCCTCCACTTT. This sequence encodes CATSIGTANSPLHF.

This CDR3 reads CASSASRDRVIETQYF. The CDR3 bases are TGTGCCAGCAGTGCAAGCAGGGACAGGGTCATTGAGACCCAGTACTTC. The genes are TRBV2 and TRBJ2-5, with 9 nucleotides matching TRBD1. CDR1 SNHLY and CDR2 FYNNEI come from the germline V gene. With 4 bases clipped from V and 5 bases from J, the junction kept 11 bases outside the gene matches. The CDR3 sequence is 16 residues long.

The CDR3 protein is CASSKGGHDYGYTF. The CDR3, as DNA: TGTGCCAGCAGCAAAGGGGGACACGACTATGGCTACACCTTC. This sequence joins TRBV21-1 and TRBJ1-2; whether TRBD1, the table's D call, matches the DNA was not checked. TRBV21-1 represents a pseudogene. The CDR3 loop spans 14 amino acids.

V and J are TRBV6-1 and TRBJ1-2, with D perhaps matching TRBD1 (6 bases). The CDR3 consists of 11 residues. In germline, CDR1 is MNHNS, CDR2 SASEGT. V was cut by 9 bases and J by 7 bases, with 12 bases left in between. This chain's CDR3 is CASMPGAGYTF. The DNA of the CDR3 is TGTGCCAGTATGCCAGGGGCTGGCTACACCTTC.

J is TRBJ2-7 and V is TRBV27, with 10 bases aligning to TRBD1. The junction had 9 bases not matched to a gene; V was cut back by 6 bases and J by 4 bases. The CDR3 loop spans 15 amino acids. Germline V gene lookup returns CDR1 MNHEY and CDR2 SMNVEV (reference sequence). CDR3 protein: CASRPLGTGEYEQYF. The CDR3, as DNA: TGTGCCAGCAGACCGCTCGGGACAGGGGAGTACGAGCAGTACTTC.

DNA of the CDR3: TGTGCCAGCAGCTTAGCTTACAGGGCCAACGTCCTGACTTTC. Encoded protein: CASSLAYRANVLTF. The V gene is TRBV7-9, the J gene TRBJ2-6; unclear D gene. Germline V CDR1 and CDR2: SEHNR, FQNEAQ (reference sequence). Deletions cut 0 bases from V and 5 bases from J, with 5 bases between. CDR3 length equals 14 residues.

The chain has TRBV19 and TRBJ2-1; 7 bases align to TRBD2. Germline CDR1 is LNHDA and CDR2 is SQIVND (reference sequence). The CDR3 loop spans 14 amino acids. J was trimmed by 6 bases and V by 3 bases; bases with no gene match: 5. The CDR3: CASSMRLAVNEQFF. The CDR3 region has the DNA TGTGCCAGTAGTATGAGGCTAGCGGTCAATGAGCAGTTCTTC.

This chain connects TRBV18 to TRBJ1-3; weak D call: TRBD1 (6 bases). CDR1 KGHSH and CDR2 LQKENI come from the germline V gene. V was cut by 1 base and J by 4 bases, with 11 bases left in between. CDR3 length equals 15 residues. The CDR3 region is CASSPLSGAGNTIYF. The CDR3 DNA reads TGTGCCAGCTCACCACTTTCAGGGGCCGGAAACACCATATATTTT.

In this sample, this clone turned up once. The rearrangement joins TRBV6-5 to TRBJ2-3, with D possibly being TRBD1 (6 bases). Deletions cut 5 bases from V and 3 bases from J, with 12 bases between. The CDR3 totals 14 residues. Germline V gives CDR1 MNHEY, CDR2 SVGAGI. As DNA, the CDR3 is TGTGCCAGCAGTCAGGGGTGGATGACAGATACGCAGTATTTT. Its translation is CASSQGWMTDTQYF.

The sample holds a few counts of this clone. J is TRBJ1-1 and V is TRBV7-9; D is ambiguous. V lost 1 base, J lost 6 bases, and 6 bases lay in between. CDR1 and CDR2 (germline): SEHNR, FQNEAQ (reference sequence). The CDR3 has 12 residues. CDR3 DNA: TGTGCCAGCAGCTTAGTAGTCCCTGAAGCTTTCTTT. Translating it yields CASSLVVPEAFF.

V usage is TRBV11-2 and J usage is TRBJ1-5; D is unclear. Between the trimmed V and J ends, which lost 1 base and 0 bases, there was a span of 7 bases. There are 15 residues in the CDR3. Looked up from germline, CDR1 is SGHAT and CDR2 is FQNNGV. The CDR3 DNA follows: TGTGCCAGCAGCTTAGGTCCAGATAGCAATCAGCCCCAGCATTTT. It translates to CASSLGPDSNQPQHF.

This rearrangement joins TRBV5-1 to TRBJ2-5; weak D call: TRBD2 (7 bases). The germline V gene encodes CDR1 SGHRS and CDR2 YFSETQ. The CDR3 is 15 amino acids. Trimming took 4 bases from V and 4 from J, leaving 17 bases between them. The DNA for the CDR3 is TGCGCCAGCAGCAACGCCGAGGCGGGGGCAGAGACCCAGTACTTC. This encodes CASSNAEAGAETQYF.

The chain couples TRBV6-1 to TRBJ2-3; TRBD2 aligns across 12 bases. Germline values: CDR1 MNHNS, CDR2 SASEGT. Trimming removed 2 bases from V and 0 bases from J; junction bases left unmatched: 3. The CDR3 is 17 residues long. As DNA, the CDR3 is TGTGCCAGCAGTGAACCAGGGACTAGCGGGAGCACAGATACGCAGTATTTT. Its protein product is CASSEPGTSGSTDTQYF.

This clone was recorded a few times. The gene calls are TRBV6-6 and TRBJ1-3; TRBD1 is a possible D gene (6 bases). There are 14 residues in the CDR3. Germline-derived CDR1 and CDR2 are MNHNY and SVGAGI (reference sequence). The ends were cut back, 6 bases at V and 4 bases at J, with 13 bases in the middle. This CDR3 reads CASSSPGQGNTIYF. In nucleotides, the CDR3 is TGTGCCAGCAGCTCCCCGGGACAAGGAAACACCATATATTTT.

The V gene is TRBV25-1, the J gene TRBJ1-2; D is unresolved. Trimming pared 1 base from V and 7 bases from J, leaving 10 bases between. The CDR3 has 13 residues. Germline V CDR1 and CDR2: MGHDK, SYGVNS. The CDR3 loop is CASSEFSGGGYTF. The DNA of the CDR3 is TGTGCCAGCAGTGAATTTTCAGGTGGTGGCTACACCTTC.

Only one count was recorded for this clone. The V call is TRBV6-1, the J call TRBJ2-7; 10 bases fit TRBD2. CDR3 length: 15 residues. V shed 4 bases, J shed 2 bases, and the junction held 5 bases outside the gene matches. Germline-derived CDR1 and CDR2 are MNHNS and SASEGT. The CDR3 is CASSGIAGGAYEQYF. Here the CDR3 DNA reads TGTGCCAGCAGTGGAATAGCGGGGGGTGCCTACGAGCAGTACTTC.

The rearrangement joins TRBV6-1 to TRBJ2-3, with no clear D. V was shortened by 7 bases and J by 2 bases, with 10 bases between the two germline ends. Germline V gene sequence: CDR1 MNHNS, CDR2 SASEGT. CDR3 length: 13 residues. CDR3 nucleotide sequence: TGTGCCAGCATCGACATAATCACAGATACGCAGTATTTT. The encoded protein is CASIDIITDTQYF.

The chain employs TRBV28 and TRBJ2-7, with a tentative D call TRBD2 (7 bases). Germline CDR1 MDHEN, CDR2 SYDVKM. V lost 7 bases, J lost 4 bases, and 20 bases lay in between. The CDR3 is 15 amino acids. CDR3 loop: CASNPGGGQSYEQYF. CDR3 nucleotides: TGTGCCAGCAACCCTGGCGGGGGACAAAGTTACGAGCAGTACTTC.